This record concerns one TCR beta chain sequence. Its target is not known. The source of the sample is a study of T cell responses to AZD1222 COVID-19 vaccine. General study findings and limits: At 160-218 and 743-854, vaccine-associated CD4 TCRs were dominant, and they spanned spike. White British ancestry dominated among donors, who included more females, and clonal diversity was possibly underestimated. Nearly half of unique spike-specific TCRs reportedly avoided B.1.351 and B.1.1.7 mutated regions.

Clones were sequenced by immunoSEQ multiplex PCR, and TCRdb holds only the in-frame ones, with some missing. This sample yields roughly 150,000 clones, of which more than 70% are seen a single time; less than 2.5% belongs to the top ten. This CDR3 has 15 residues. V shed 3 bases and J 6 bases; nucleotides not matched to a gene: 9. Germline V gene lookup returns CDR1 KGHDR and CDR2 SFDVKD. The rearrangement joins TRBV24-1 to TRBJ2-7; 8 bases map to TRBD1. The receptor's source is an adult in good health. The specimen comprised peripheral blood, sampled on day 0 of AZD1222 vaccination. The CDR3 spells CATSDPRTGTGEQYF. The CDR3, as DNA: TGTGCCACCAGTGATCCTAGGACAGGGACGGGCGAGCAGTACTTC.